This T cell receptor (beta chain) was sequenced in a study of blood T cells in healthy people across ages. A second roughly 6 to 11 cycle PCR used barcoded and J-beta primers. MiXCR, applied by TCRdb to the 5' RACE reads, yields one record per CDR3 protein. This sample carries about 1,400,000 distinct CDR3 sequences, around 59% of them seen once, and the ten largest clones take 5.5% to 8%. The CDR3 runs 15 residues. V was trimmed by 3 bases and J by 2 bases, leaving 14 bases between them. CDR1 LGHNA and CDR2 YNFKEQ come from the germline V gene. The specimen was blood. The rearrangement uses TRBV4-2 and TRBJ2-7; D is perhaps TRBD1 (5 bases). The clonotype comes from a man aged 18 to 30 in good health. The CDR3 is CASSQGPDIAYEQYF. The CDR3 region has the DNA TGTGCCAGCAGCCAGGGCCCGGACATAGCCTACGAGCAGTACTTC.